A single sample gave rise to the 21 T cell receptor beta chains below, sequenced in a study of blood T cell repertoires in COVID-19. This table comes from immunoSEQ multiplex PCR, and its TCRdb copy is limited to in-frame clones, with some not included. The top ten hold 2.5% to 3% of the sample, which has 200,000 or so clones, 88% seen once. Source material: PBMCs or T cells enriched from blood (not recorded which). The receptor source for this set is a woman aged 25-40 years who had recovered from COVID-19.

J is TRBJ1-6 and V is TRBV15, with 7 bases fitting TRBD1. Germline loops: CDR1 LNHNV, CDR2 YYDKDF (reference sequence). CDR3 length: 15 residues. Germline trimming cut 3 bases from V and 8 bases from J; bases unmatched to any gene: 7. CDR3 region: CATSSSGTEDSPLHF. Here the CDR3 DNA reads TGTGCCACCAGCAGTTCCGGGACAGAAGATTCACCCCTCCACTTT.

The chain links TRBV5-1 to TRBJ2-7; no clear D. The CDR3 totals 15 residues. The V gene lost 1 base and the J gene lost 1 base, with 12 bases spanning the gap. Germline CDR1 reads SGHRS; CDR2 reads YFSETQ. Written as DNA, the CDR3 is TGCGCCAGCAGCTTGTACTCCTATTTATCCTACGAGCAGTACTTC. Translated, it gives CASSLYSYLSYEQYF.

V usage is TRBV3-1 (or the pseudogene TRBV3-2) and J usage is TRBJ1-5; D is perhaps TRBD1 (6 bases). The CDR3 contains 15 residues. V was trimmed by 3 bases and J by 1 base, leaving 10 bases between them. CDR1 is LGHDT and CDR2 is YNNKEL in the germline V gene (reference sequence). The CDR3 sequence is CASSQGAVSNQPQHF. CDR3 DNA: TGTGCCAGCAGCCAGGGGGCGGTGAGCAATCAGCCCCAGCATTTT.

This rearrangement joins TRBV6-1 to TRBJ1-4; D is possibly TRBD1 (6 bases). Germline CDR1 reads MNHNS; CDR2 reads SASEGT. Trimming took 2 bases from V and 5 from J, leaving 9 bases between them. The CDR3 is made up of 14 amino acids. The CDR3 loop is CASSELRGNEKLFF. CDR3 in DNA: TGTGCCAGCAGTGAACTCAGGGGAAATGAAAAACTGTTTTTT.

The chain joins TRBV4-2 to TRBJ2-1; 9 bases are a match to TRBD2. Germline values: CDR1 LGHNA, CDR2 YNFKEQ. The length of the CDR3 is 14 residues. V shed 5 bases, J shed 6 bases, and the junction held 5 bases outside the gene matches. The CDR3 coding sequence is TGTGCCAGCAGCGACGGACTAGCGATCAATGAGCAGTTCTTC. This sequence encodes CASSDGLAINEQFF.

The chain is built from TRBV6-2 or TRBV6-3 and TRBJ1-1; possible D gene TRBD1, 6 bases. Between the trimmed V and J ends, which lost 0 bases and 10 bases, there was a span of 6 bases. The length of the CDR3 is 11 residues. In germline, CDR1 is MNHEY, CDR2 SVGEGT. CDR3 nucleotides: TGTGCCAGCAGTTACTCCAGGGGAGCTTTCTTT. This encodes CASSYSRGAFF.

This sequence joins TRBV3-1 (or the pseudogene TRBV3-2) and TRBJ1-6; D unclear. Germline V gene lookup returns CDR1 LGHDT and CDR2 YNNKEL (reference sequence). Trimming pared 0 bases from V and 7 bases from J, leaving 4 bases between. The CDR3 covers 13 residues. The CDR3 loop reads CASSQDQNSPLHF. CDR3 DNA: TGTGCCAGCAGCCAAGACCAGAATTCACCCCTCCACTTT.

This chain links TRBV7-3 with TRBJ2-3, with TRBD2 matching 7 bases. V shed 4 bases, J shed 1 base, and the junction held 2 bases outside the gene matches. Looked up from germline, CDR1 is SGHTA and CDR2 is FQGTGA. The length of the CDR3 is 14 residues. Here the CDR3 DNA reads TGTGCCAGCAGCTCCCTAGCGGGCACAGATACGCAGTATTTT. Residues: CASSSLAGTDTQYF.

The V and J genes are TRBV6-2 or TRBV6-3 and TRBJ2-2; no firm D call. Looked up from germline, CDR1 is MNHEY and CDR2 is SVGEGT. V was shortened by 0 bases and J by 10 bases, with 9 bases between the two germline ends. CDR3 length: 13 residues. DNA for the CDR3: TGTGCCAGCAGTTACTCCCCCAAACTGGAGCTGTTTTTT. It specifies CASSYSPKLELFF.

This chain uses TRBV19 with TRBJ2-7, with 8 nucleotides matching TRBD1. The CDR3 totals 15 residues. Germline loops: CDR1 LNHDA, CDR2 SQIVND (reference sequence). Germline trimming cut 9 bases from V and 1 base from J; bases unmatched to any gene: 11. This CDR3 is CASRMGTGGSYEQYF. The DNA of the CDR3 is TGTGCCAGCCGTATGGGGACAGGAGGTTCCTACGAGCAGTACTTC.

DNA for the CDR3: TGTGCCAGCAGTTATCAGGGGGCGTCGTACGAGCAGTACTTC. Residues: CASSYQGASYEQYF. The V gene is TRBV6-5, the J gene TRBJ2-7, with 8 bases that match TRBD1. This CDR3 region has 14 residues. V trimming: 3 bases; J trimming: 4 bases; junction bases outside the gene matches: 5. CDR1 and CDR2 (germline): MNHEY, SVGAGI.

This chain joins TRBV5-5 and TRBJ1-2; TRBD1 agrees at 7 bases. The V gene's germline CDR1 is SGHKS and CDR2 YYEKEE (reference sequence). The CDR3 is 15 amino acids. With V trimmed by 0 bases and J by 3 bases, 5 bases remained unmatched. Written as DNA, the CDR3 is TGTGCCAGCAGCTTGGGGCCAGGGGGTCACTATGGCTACACCTTC. It is translated as CASSLGPGGHYGYTF.

The chain carries TRBV6-5 and TRBJ2-7, with D possibly being TRBD2 (6 bases). V shed 0 bases and J shed 2 bases, with 8 bases lying between them. The CDR3 sequence is 14 residues long. From germline, CDR1 is MNHEY and CDR2 SVGAGI. CDR3 sequence (DNA): TGTGCCAGCAGTTACTCCGGGACTCCCTACGAGCAGTACTTC. Amino acid sequence: CASSYSGTPYEQYF.

This rearrangement joins TRBV7-2 to TRBJ2-3; D might be TRBD2 (6 bases). Germline CDR1 is SGHTA and CDR2 is FQGNSA. V lost 1 base to trimming and J lost 4 bases, with 15 bases between them. This CDR3 comprises 16 residues. The CDR3 bases are TGTGCCAGCAGCTTAGGTACCGCCAGGGAGGCAGATACGCAGTATTTT. Residues: CASSLGTAREADTQYF.

The chain joins TRBV3-1 (or the pseudogene TRBV3-2) to TRBJ1-1; TRBD1 is a possible D gene (6 bases). Germline V lookup: CDR1 LGHDT, CDR2 YNNKEL (reference sequence). The CDR3 extends over 16 amino acids. Trimming shortened V by 1 base and J by 3 bases, and 15 bases separated the two germline ends. The CDR3 is CASSQGPTGIYTEAFF. CDR3 DNA sequence: TGTGCCAGCAGCCAAGGTCCGACAGGTATCTACACTGAAGCTTTCTTT.

The chain links TRBV6-2 or TRBV6-3 to TRBJ2-3, with D possibly matching TRBD2 (5 bases). The CDR3 contains 16 residues. With 2 bases removed from V and 2 bases from J, the gap between germline ends came to 14 bases. Germline V CDR1 and CDR2: MNHEY, SVGEGT. CDR3 in DNA: TGTGCCAGCAGTTACAGGCTAGCATCCTACACAGATACGCAGTATTTT. This encodes CASSYRLASYTDTQYF.

This chain uses TRBV4-2 with TRBJ2-3; 10 bases fit TRBD2. V lost 6 bases to trimming and J lost 4 bases; unmatched junction nucleotides: 10. The germline V gene encodes CDR1 LGHNA and CDR2 YNFKEQ. The CDR3 runs to 16 residues. CDR3: CASRASGGPKADTQYF. The CDR3 region has the DNA TGTGCCAGCAGGGCTAGCGGGGGCCCAAAGGCAGATACGCAGTATTTT.

The chain is built from TRBV12-3 or TRBV12-4 and TRBJ1-5, with D unclear. V gave up 6 bases and J gave up 5 bases, with 8 bases separating them. The CDR3 consists of 12 residues. The CDR3 is CASRRGYQPQHF. CDR3 coding DNA: TGTGCCAGCAGGCGGGGTTATCAGCCCCAGCATTTT.

This clone was found once. The chain has TRBV10-1 and TRBJ2-7; tentative D call: TRBD1 (6 bases). Trimming cost V 6 bases and J 0 bases, with 21 bases left between them. Germline V gene data show CDR1 as WNHNN and CDR2 as SYGVQD (reference sequence). The CDR3 spans 17 residues. In nucleotides, the CDR3 is TGCGCCAGCAGCCGCCCAGCTCACAGGGTATCCTCCTACGAGCAGTACTTC. It translates to CASSRPAHRVSSYEQYF.

This rearrangement joins TRBV3-1 (or the pseudogene TRBV3-2) to TRBJ1-3; D might be TRBD1 (6 bases). CDR3 length: 15 amino acids. Germline V CDR1 and CDR2: LGHDT, YNNKEL (reference sequence). The ends were cut back, 4 bases at V and 2 bases at J, with 12 bases in the middle. CDR3 loop: CASSPTAGAGNTIYF. CDR3 nucleotides: TGTGCCAGCAGCCCCACCGCAGGGGCTGGAAACACCATATATTTT.

This clone was counted between two and nine times. The genes are TRBV3-1 (or the pseudogene TRBV3-2) and TRBJ2-7; D gene uncertain. Germline V gene sequence: CDR1 LGHDT, CDR2 YNNKEL (reference sequence). Trimming removed 0 bases at V and 5 bases at J, with 14 bases between. The CDR3 contains 15 residues. The CDR3 coding sequence is TGTGCCAGCAGCCAAGATTTGGCAGGTCGGAACGAGCAGTACTTC. Translating gives CASSQDLAGRNEQYF.